This T cell receptor beta chain was captured in a study of tumor-infiltrating lymphocytes in localized non-small cell lung cancer. As regards this clone: Its antigen is as yet unknown.

CDR3 size: 15 residues. Germline CDR1 is SGHTA and CDR2 is FQGNSA. J gave up 2 bases and V 5 bases, and 6 bases lay outside the gene matches. Study results and caveats: Technical variation could not be separated from intratumor heterogeneity here.

Method: immunoSEQ multiplex PCR; TCRdb's copy keeps in-frame clones and lacks some. Of 27,000 or so clones in the sample, roughly 88% were seen once. The receptor comes from a human donor with non-small cell lung cancer. The chain joins TRBV7-2 to TRBJ2-7; 10 bases match TRBD2. Input material: lung tumor tissue. CDR3: CASSPRTSGPYEQYF. The CDR3, as DNA: TGTGCCAGCAGCCCCCGGACTAGCGGACCCTACGAGCAGTACTTC. Based on the CDR3 plus reference TRBV7-2 and TRBJ2-7, the full variable domain is GAGVSQSPSNKVTEKGKDVELRCDPISGHTALYWYRQSLGQGLEFLIYFQGNSAPDKSGLPSDRFSAERTGGSVSTLTIQRTQQEDSAVYLCASSPRTSGPYEQYFGPGTRLTVT.